This entry describes one T cell receptor beta chain. The antigen is undetermined. TCRdb's table, derived via immunoSEQ multiplex PCR, lists solely in-frame clones and lacks some. Of roughly 130,000 clones in the sample, more than 70% were seen once. Trimming removed 1 base at V and 4 bases at J, with 10 bases between. Germline CDR1 reads LGHNA; CDR2 reads YSLEER. The CDR3 totals 14 residues. The record originates from a study of cytomegalovirus exposure and HLA in healthy donors. Regarding the study as a whole: According to a subsequent analysis, TCR clusters identified in the first cohort showed a tendency to co-occur across the 110 or so validation repertoires. TCR beta chains numbering about 160 were designated cytomegalovirus-associated.

The J gene is TRBJ1-1, the V gene TRBV4-3; maybe TRBD1 (5 bases). Sequencing was done on a sample of PBMCs. This receptor was obtained from a man aged 25 to 40 in good health and CMV-seronegative. In DNA form, the CDR3 reads TGCGCCAGCAGCCAAGTTTCGGGGGGCACTGAAGCTTTCTTT. Translation: CASSQVSGGTEAFF.